The 17 T cell receptor beta chains given below trace back to one sample, sequenced in a study of cytomegalovirus exposure and HLA in healthy donors. Only in-frame clones appear in the TCRdb table, and some are missing; sequencing was by immunoSEQ multiplex PCR. This sample has 200,000 to 250,000 clones; 70% to 90% occur once, and the top ten carry roughly 5.4%. Specimen: PBMCs. The origin of the receptors is a woman between 18 and 29 years old in good health and CMV-seronegative.

The J gene is TRBJ2-5, the V gene TRBV5-1; maybe TRBD1 (6 bases). V was trimmed by 2 bases and J by 5 bases, leaving 10 bases between them. Germline values: CDR1 SGHRS, CDR2 YFSETQ. CDR3 length equals 13 residues. The CDR3 nucleotides are TGCGCCAGCAGCTTAACAGGGCCGGAGACCCAGTACTTC. This codes for CASSLTGPETQYF. The full variable domain, with the rest looked up from reference TRBV5-1 and TRBJ2-5, is KAGVTQTPRYLIKTRGQQVTLSCSPISGHRSVSWYQQTPGQGLQFLFEYFSETQRNKGNFPGRFSGRQFSNSRSEMNVSTLELGDSALYLCASSLTGPETQYFGPGTRLLVL.

The rearrangement joins TRBV6-6 to TRBJ1-6; unclear D gene. The CDR3 extends over 13 amino acids. V was trimmed by 11 bases and J by 0 bases, leaving 8 bases between them. Germline-derived CDR1 and CDR2 are MNHNY and SVGAGI (reference sequence). The CDR3 reads CAGGSSYNSPLHF. In nucleotides, the CDR3 is TGTGCCGGAGGGAGCTCCTATAATTCACCCCTCCACTTT.

The V gene is TRBV7-2, the J gene TRBJ2-5; D not resolved. V lost 3 bases and J 5 bases, leaving 16 bases between the germline ends. CDR3 size: 15 residues. Germline V gene lookup returns CDR1 SGHTA and CDR2 FQGNSA. CDR3 bases: TGTGCCAGCAGCTTTAACGGCGGCGGCTGGGAGACCCAGTACTTC. Protein sequence: CASSFNGGGWETQYF. Variable domain in full (rest from reference TRBV7-2 and TRBJ2-5): GAGVSQSPSNKVTEKGKDVELRCDPISGHTALYWYRQSLGQGLEFLIYFQGNSAPDKSGLPSDRFSAERTGGSVSTLTIQRTQQEDSAVYLCASSFNGGGWETQYFGPGTRLLVL.

V and J are TRBV27 and TRBJ1-2, with D possibly being TRBD1 (6 bases). The CDR3 has 15 residues. Looked up from germline, CDR1 is MNHEY and CDR2 is SMNVEV (reference sequence). V lost 3 bases and J 4 bases, leaving 15 bases between the germline ends. The CDR3 coding sequence is TGTGCCAGCAGTTTGGGGGCGTCAGGGCCCTATGGCTACACCTTC. It yields the protein CASSLGASGPYGYTF.

The CDR3 loop is CARPLDGELFF. The DNA of the CDR3 is TGTGCCAGGCCGTTGGACGGGGAGCTGTTTTTT. The gene calls are TRBV5-3 and TRBJ2-2, with D uncertain. TRBV5-3 is marked as an open reading frame, function uncertain. V lost 8 bases and J 7 bases, leaving 9 bases between the germline ends. The CDR3 runs 11 residues.

V usage is TRBV9 and J usage is TRBJ2-7; perhaps D is TRBD1 or TRBD2 (6 bases each). Germline CDR1 and CDR2: SGDLS and YYNGEE. Trimming removed 2 bases at V and 4 bases at J, with 13 bases between. The CDR3 runs to 14 residues. As DNA, the CDR3 is TGTGCCAGCAGCGTTGGGGGGCGCGGTTACGAGCAGTACTTC. Protein product: CASSVGGRGYEQYF.

This rearrangement joins TRBV15 to TRBJ1-3, with 7 bases lining up with TRBD1. J lost 6 bases, V lost 0 bases, and 5 bases had no gene match. CDR3 length equals 15 residues. CDR1 is LNHNV, CDR2 YYDKDF, per germline (reference sequence). This chain's CDR3 is CATSRDQGQTNTIYF. The CDR3 DNA reads as TGTGCCACCAGCAGAGATCAGGGACAGACAAACACCATATATTTT. Full variable domain (outside the CDR3, taken from reference TRBV15 and TRBJ1-3): DAMVIQNPRYQVTQFGKPVTLSCSQTLNHNVMYWYQQKSSQAPKLLFHYYDKDFNNEADTPDNFQSRRPNTSFCFLDIRSPGLGDTAMYLCATSRDQGQTNTIYFGEGSWLTVV.

The chain couples TRBV4-1 to TRBJ2-4, with D unresolved. There are 15 residues in the CDR3. Per germline, CDR1 MGHRA and CDR2 YSYEKL. Trimming pared 4 bases from V and 0 bases from J, leaving 10 bases between. The CDR3 sequence: CASSLHPGAKNIQYF. Written as DNA, the CDR3 is TGCGCCAGCAGCCTCCACCCCGGAGCCAAAAACATTCAGTACTTC.

The rearrangement uses TRBV7-8 and TRBJ2-1; TRBD2 matches at 12 bases. The CDR3 totals 15 residues. The germline V gene encodes CDR1 SGHVS and CDR2 FQNEAQ. Trimming took 6 bases from V and 8 from J; bases not matched to a gene: 8. The CDR3: CASSLPTSGRDEQFF. CDR3 nucleotide sequence: TGTGCCAGCAGTTTACCGACTAGCGGGAGAGATGAGCAGTTCTTC.

The table lists this clone with a count of one. The genes are TRBV2 and TRBJ2-3; TRBD2 agrees at 16 bases. The trim removed 5 bases at V and 6 bases at J, leaving 8 bases unmatched. The CDR3 has 17 residues. From germline, CDR1 is SNHLY and CDR2 FYNNEI. The CDR3 region is CASSPGTSGGARDTQYF. CDR3 nucleotides: TGTGCCAGCAGTCCCGGGACTAGCGGGGGGGCCAGGGATACGCAGTATTTT.

The genes are TRBV19 and TRBJ2-7, with D perhaps being TRBD1 or TRBD2 (5 bases each). The germline CDR1 and CDR2 sequences are LNHDA and SQIVND (reference sequence). Trimming took off 7 bases at V and 2 bases at J, with 15 bases between the two ends. This CDR3 is 14 amino acids long. CDR3 region: CASTPRGDAYEQYF. The CDR3 coding sequence is TGTGCCAGTACCCCCCGGGGCGACGCCTACGAGCAGTACTTC.

The chain uses TRBV28 and TRBJ1-1; D uncertain. Between the trimmed V and J ends, which lost 6 bases and 0 bases, there was a span of 8 bases. Per the germline V gene, CDR1 is MDHEN and CDR2 is SYDVKM. The CDR3 has 13 residues. This CDR3 is CASSLHVNTEAFF. CDR3 coding DNA: TGTGCCAGCAGCCTACATGTGAACACTGAAGCTTTCTTT.

Here the CDR3 reads CASSSPAGGDYEQYF. CDR3 bases: TGTGCCAGCAGCTCCCCGGCGGGAGGGGACTACGAGCAGTACTTC. The chain employs TRBV7-8 and TRBJ2-7; TRBD2 matches 9 bases. CDR3 length equals 15 residues. V was clipped by 4 bases and J by 3 bases; unmatched bases: 7. Germline loops: CDR1 SGHVS, CDR2 FQNEAQ.

The chain employs TRBV28 and TRBJ2-1; D is unresolved. The length of the CDR3 is 18 residues. Germline CDR1 and CDR2: MDHEN and SYDVKM. With 5 bases removed from V and 0 bases from J, the gap between germline ends came to 20 bases. The CDR3 DNA sequence: TGTGCCAGCAGTCTTCCCCTCGCGAGATACGGCTCCTACAATGAGCAGTTCTTC. It is translated as CASSLPLARYGSYNEQFF. Filled out from reference TRBV28 and TRBJ2-1, the complete variable domain reads DVKVTQSSRYLVKRTGEKVFLECVQDMDHENMFWYRQDPGLGLRLIYFSYDVKMKEKGDIPEGYSVSREKKERFSLILESASTNQTSMYLCASSLPLARYGSYNEQFFGPGTRLTVL.

CDR3 region: CASSSLTSGGPETQYF. For the CDR3, the DNA is TGTGCCAGCAGCTCCTTGACTAGCGGGGGGCCGGAGACCCAGTACTTC. The rearrangement joins TRBV7-9 to TRBJ2-5, with 13 bases identical to TRBD2. Germline CDR1 SEHNR, CDR2 FQNEAQ (reference sequence). This CDR3 spans 16 amino acids. V lost 4 bases, J lost 5 bases, and 7 bases stayed unmatched.

The chain employs TRBV28 and TRBJ2-7, with no clear D. Germline V gene lookup returns CDR1 MDHEN and CDR2 SYDVKM. Trimming stripped 4 bases from V and 4 bases from J, with 8 bases between. The CDR3 is 12 amino acids. The chain's CDR3 is CASSSKVYEQYF. Written as DNA, the CDR3 is TGTGCCAGCAGTTCTAAGGTTTACGAGCAGTACTTC.

The V gene is TRBV7-9, the J gene TRBJ2-4; D is ambiguous. The germline V and J ends were trimmed by 5 bases and 1 base, with 15 bases remaining between them. CDR1 and CDR2 (germline): SEHNR, FQNEAQ (reference sequence). CDR3 length: 16 amino acids. CDR3 DNA sequence: TGTGCCAGCAGCCACGGCGGCCGGGCGGCCAAAAACATTCAGTACTTC. Its protein is CASSHGGRAAKNIQYF.